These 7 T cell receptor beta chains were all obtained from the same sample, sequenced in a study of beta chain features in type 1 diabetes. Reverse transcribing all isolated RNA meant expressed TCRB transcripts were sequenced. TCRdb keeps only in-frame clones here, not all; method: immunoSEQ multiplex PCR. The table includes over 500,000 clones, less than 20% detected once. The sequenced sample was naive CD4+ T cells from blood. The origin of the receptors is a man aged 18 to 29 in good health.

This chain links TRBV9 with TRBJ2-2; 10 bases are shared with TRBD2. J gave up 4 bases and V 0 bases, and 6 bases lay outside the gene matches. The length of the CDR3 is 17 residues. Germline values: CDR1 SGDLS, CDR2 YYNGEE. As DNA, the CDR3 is TGTGCCAGCAGCGTAGCCAGCGGGAGGGCCATCACCGGGGAGCTGTTTTTT. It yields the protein CASSVASGRAITGELFF. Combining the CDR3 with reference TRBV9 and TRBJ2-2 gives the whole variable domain DSGVTQTPKHLITATGQRVTLRCSPRSGDLSVYWYQQSLDQGLQFLIQYYNGEERAKGNILERFSAQQFPDLHSELNLSSLELGDSALYFCASSVASGRAITGELFFGEGSRLTVL.

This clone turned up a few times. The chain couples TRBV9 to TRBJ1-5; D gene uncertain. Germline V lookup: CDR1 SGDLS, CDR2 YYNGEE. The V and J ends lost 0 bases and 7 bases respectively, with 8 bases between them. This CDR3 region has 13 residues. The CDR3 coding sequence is TGTGCCAGCAGCGTAGGTGAAGGACAGCCCCAGCATTTT. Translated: CASSVGEGQPQHF.

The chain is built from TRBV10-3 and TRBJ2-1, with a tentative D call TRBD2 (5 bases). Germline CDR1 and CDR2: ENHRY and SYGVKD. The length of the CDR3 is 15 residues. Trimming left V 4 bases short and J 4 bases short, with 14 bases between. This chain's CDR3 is CAISVLGVGYNEQFF. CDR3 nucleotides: TGTGCCATCAGTGTACTGGGAGTGGGGTACAATGAGCAGTTCTTC.

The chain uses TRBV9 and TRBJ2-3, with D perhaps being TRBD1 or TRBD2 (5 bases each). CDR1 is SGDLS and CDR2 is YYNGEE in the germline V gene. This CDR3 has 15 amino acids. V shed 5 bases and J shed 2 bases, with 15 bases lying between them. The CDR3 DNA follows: TGTGCCAGCAGTGTTAGTCCGGGGCCCACAGATACGCAGTATTTT. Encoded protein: CASSVSPGPTDTQYF. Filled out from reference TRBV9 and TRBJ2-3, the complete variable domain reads DSGVTQTPKHLITATGQRVTLRCSPRSGDLSVYWYQQSLDQGLQFLIQYYNGEERAKGNILERFSAQQFPDLHSELNLSSLELGDSALYFCASSVSPGPTDTQYFGPGTRLTVL.

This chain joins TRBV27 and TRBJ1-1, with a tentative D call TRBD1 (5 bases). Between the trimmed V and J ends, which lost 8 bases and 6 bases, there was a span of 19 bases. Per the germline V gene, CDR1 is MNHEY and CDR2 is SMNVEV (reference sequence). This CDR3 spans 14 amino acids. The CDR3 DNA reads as TGTGCCAGCGGACTAACAGGAATACACTCTGAAGCTTTCTTT. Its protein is CASGLTGIHSEAFF.

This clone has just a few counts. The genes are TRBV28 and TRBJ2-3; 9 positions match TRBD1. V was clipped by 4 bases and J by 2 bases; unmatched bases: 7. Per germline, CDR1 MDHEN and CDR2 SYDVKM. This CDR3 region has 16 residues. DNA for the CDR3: TGTGCCAGCAGTTCCTGGACAGGGGCGAACACAGATACGCAGTATTTT. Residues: CASSSWTGANTDTQYF.

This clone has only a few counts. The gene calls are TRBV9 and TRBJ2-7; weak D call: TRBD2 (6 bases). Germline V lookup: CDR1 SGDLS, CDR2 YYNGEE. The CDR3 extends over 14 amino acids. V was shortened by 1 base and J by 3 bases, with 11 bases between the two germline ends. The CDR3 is CASSVQGGNYEQYF. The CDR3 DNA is TGTGCCAGCAGCGTACAGGGCGGGAACTACGAGCAGTACTTC.